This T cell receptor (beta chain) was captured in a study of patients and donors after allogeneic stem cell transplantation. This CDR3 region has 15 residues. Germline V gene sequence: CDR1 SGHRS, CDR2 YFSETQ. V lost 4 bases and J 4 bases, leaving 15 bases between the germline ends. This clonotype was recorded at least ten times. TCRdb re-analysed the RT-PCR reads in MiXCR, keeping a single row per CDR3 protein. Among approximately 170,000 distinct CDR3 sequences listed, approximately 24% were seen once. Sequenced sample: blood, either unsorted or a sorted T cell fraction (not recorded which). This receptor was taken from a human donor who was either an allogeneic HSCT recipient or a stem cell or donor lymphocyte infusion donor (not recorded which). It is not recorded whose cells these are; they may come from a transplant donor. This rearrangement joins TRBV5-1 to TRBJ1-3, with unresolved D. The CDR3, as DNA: TGCGCCAGCAGCGAAGGATTCGCCCTCGGAAACACCATATATTTT. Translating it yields CASSEGFALGNTIYF.